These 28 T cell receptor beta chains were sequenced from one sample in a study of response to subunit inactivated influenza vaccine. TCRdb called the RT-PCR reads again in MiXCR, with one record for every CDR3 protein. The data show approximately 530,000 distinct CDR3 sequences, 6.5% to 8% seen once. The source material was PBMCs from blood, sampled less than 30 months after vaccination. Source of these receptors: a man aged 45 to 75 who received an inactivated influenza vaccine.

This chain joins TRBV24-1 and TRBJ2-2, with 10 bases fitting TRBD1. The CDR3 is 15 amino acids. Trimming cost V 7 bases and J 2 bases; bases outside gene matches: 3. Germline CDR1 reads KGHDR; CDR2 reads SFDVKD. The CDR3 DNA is TGTGCCACCAGAGACAGGGGGCCCAACACCGGGGAGCTGTTTTTT. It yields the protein CATRDRGPNTGELFF.

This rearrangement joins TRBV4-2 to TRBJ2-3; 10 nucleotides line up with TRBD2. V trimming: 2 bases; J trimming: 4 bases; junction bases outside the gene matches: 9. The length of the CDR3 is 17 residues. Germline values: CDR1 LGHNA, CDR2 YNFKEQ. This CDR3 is CASSQRRASGSADTQYF. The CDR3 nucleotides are TGTGCCAGCAGCCAACGTCGGGCTAGCGGGAGCGCAGATACGCAGTATTTT.

The CDR3, as DNA: TGCGCCAGCAGCACACCGGGAATCCGATTCTCTGGGGCCAACGTCCTGACTTTC. Translating gives CASSTPGIRFSGANVLTF. The rearrangement links TRBV5-1 to TRBJ2-6; D is possibly TRBD2 (5 bases). Trimming removed 4 bases from V and 0 bases from J, with 17 bases in between. The CDR3 runs 18 residues. Germline values: CDR1 SGHRS, CDR2 YFSETQ.

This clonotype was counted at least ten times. CDR3 loop: CASSPGQPPLIAKNIQYF. CDR3 nucleotide sequence: TGTGCCAGCAGCCCGGGACAGCCGCCCCTAATAGCCAAAAACATTCAGTACTTC. The V and J genes are TRBV27 and TRBJ2-4; 7 positions agree with TRBD1. After removal of 6 bases from V and 0 bases from J, the junction contained 14 bases not matched to a gene. The germline gives CDR1 MNHEY, CDR2 SMNVEV (reference sequence). The CDR3 extends over 18 amino acids.

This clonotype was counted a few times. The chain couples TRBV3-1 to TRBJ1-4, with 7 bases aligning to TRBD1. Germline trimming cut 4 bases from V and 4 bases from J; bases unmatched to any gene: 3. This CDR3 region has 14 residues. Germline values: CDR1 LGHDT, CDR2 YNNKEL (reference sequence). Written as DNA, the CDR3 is TGTGCCAGCAGCCCGACAGGGCTTAATGAAAAACTGTTTTTT. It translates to CASSPTGLNEKLFF.

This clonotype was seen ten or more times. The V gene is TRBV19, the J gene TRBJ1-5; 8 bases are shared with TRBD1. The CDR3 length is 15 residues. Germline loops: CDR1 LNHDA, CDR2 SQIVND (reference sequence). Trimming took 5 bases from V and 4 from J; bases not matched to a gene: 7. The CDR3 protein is CASSSSGTGNQPQHF. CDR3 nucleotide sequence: TGTGCCAGTAGTTCCTCCGGGACAGGTAATCAGCCCCAGCATTTT.

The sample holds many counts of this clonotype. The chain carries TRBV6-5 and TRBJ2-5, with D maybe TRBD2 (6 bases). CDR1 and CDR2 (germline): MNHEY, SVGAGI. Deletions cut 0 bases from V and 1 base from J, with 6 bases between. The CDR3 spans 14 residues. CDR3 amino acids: CASSYSGGQETQYF. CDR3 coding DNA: TGTGCCAGCAGTTACTCGGGGGGCCAAGAGACCCAGTACTTC.

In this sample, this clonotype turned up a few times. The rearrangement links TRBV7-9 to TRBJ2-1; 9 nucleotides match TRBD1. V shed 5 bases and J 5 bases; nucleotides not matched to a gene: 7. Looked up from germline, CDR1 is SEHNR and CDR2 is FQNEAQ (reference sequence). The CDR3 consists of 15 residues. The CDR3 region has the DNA TGTGCCAGCAGCCCCCGGGACAGGGTTAACAATGAGCAGTTCTTC. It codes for CASSPRDRVNNEQFF.

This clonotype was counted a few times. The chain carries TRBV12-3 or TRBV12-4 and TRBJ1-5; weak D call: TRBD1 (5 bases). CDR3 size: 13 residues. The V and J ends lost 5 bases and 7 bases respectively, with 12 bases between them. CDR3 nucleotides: TGTGCCAGCAGTCCGGGACGAAGACAGCCCCAGCATTTT. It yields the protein CASSPGRRQPQHF.

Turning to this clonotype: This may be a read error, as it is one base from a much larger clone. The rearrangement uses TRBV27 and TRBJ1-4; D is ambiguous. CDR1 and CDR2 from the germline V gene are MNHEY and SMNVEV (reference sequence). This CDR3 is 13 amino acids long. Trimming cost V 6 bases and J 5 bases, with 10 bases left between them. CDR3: CASSPGINEKLFF. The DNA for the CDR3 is TGTGCCAGCAGCCCTGGAATAAATGAAAAACTGTTTTTT.

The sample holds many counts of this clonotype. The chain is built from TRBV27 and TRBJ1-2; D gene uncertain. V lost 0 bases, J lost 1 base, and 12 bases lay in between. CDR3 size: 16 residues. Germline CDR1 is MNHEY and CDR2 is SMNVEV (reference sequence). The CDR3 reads CASSLSLPTVNYGYTF. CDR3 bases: TGTGCCAGCAGTTTATCCCTCCCGACGGTTAACTATGGCTACACCTTC.

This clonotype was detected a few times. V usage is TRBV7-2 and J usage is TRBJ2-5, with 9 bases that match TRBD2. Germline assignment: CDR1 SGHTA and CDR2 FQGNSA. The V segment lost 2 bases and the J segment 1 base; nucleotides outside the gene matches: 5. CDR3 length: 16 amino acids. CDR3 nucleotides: TGTGCCAGCAGCTTACGAACTAGCGGGTCCCAAGAGACCCAGTACTTC. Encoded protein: CASSLRTSGSQETQYF.

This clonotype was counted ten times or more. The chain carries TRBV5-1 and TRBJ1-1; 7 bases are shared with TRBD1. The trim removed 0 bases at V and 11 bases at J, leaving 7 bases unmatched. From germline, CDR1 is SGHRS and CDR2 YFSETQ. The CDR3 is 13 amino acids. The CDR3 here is CASSLVQGDWAFF. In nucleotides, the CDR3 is TGCGCCAGCAGCTTGGTCCAGGGGGACTGGGCTTTCTTT.

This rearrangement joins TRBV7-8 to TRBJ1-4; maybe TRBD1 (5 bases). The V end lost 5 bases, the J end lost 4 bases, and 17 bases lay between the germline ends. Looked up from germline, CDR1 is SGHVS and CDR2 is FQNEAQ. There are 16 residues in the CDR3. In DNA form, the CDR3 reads TGTGCCAGCAGCCCACGGTGGGCAGGGAGTAATGAAAAACTGTTTTTT. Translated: CASSPRWAGSNEKLFF.

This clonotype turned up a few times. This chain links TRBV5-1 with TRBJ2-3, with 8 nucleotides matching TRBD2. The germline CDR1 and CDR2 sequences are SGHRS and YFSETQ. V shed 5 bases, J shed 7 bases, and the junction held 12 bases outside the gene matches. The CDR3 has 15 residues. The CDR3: CASSPGGAGLNTQYF. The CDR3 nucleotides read TGCGCCAGCAGTCCGGGGGGGGCCGGTTTGAATACGCAGTATTTT. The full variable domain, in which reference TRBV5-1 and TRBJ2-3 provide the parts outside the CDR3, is KAGVTQTPRYLIKTRGQQVTLSCSPISGHRSVSWYQQTPGQGLQFLFEYFSETQRNKGNFPGRFSGRQFSNSRSEMNVSTLELGDSALYLCASSPGGAGLNTQYFGPGTRLTVL.

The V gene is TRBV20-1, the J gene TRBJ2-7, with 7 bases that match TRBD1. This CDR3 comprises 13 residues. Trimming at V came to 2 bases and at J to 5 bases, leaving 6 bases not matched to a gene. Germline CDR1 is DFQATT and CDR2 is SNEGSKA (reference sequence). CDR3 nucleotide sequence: TGCAGTGCTAGACGGGACAGCACCGACGAGCAGTACTTC. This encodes CSARRDSTDEQYF.

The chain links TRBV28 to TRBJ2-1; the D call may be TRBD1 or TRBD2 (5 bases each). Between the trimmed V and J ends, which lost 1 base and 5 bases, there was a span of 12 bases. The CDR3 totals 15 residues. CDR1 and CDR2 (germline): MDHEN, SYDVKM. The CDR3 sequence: CASSLFPGQNNEQFF. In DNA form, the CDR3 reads TGTGCCAGCAGTTTATTTCCGGGGCAGAACAATGAGCAGTTCTTC.

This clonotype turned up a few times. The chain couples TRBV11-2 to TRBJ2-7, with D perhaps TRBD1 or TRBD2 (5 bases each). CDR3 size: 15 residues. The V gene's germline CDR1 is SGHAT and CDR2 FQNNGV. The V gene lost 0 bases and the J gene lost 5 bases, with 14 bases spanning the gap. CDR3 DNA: TGTGCCAGCAGCTTAGATCCCGGGGCGCCGAACGAGCAGTACTTC. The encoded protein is CASSLDPGAPNEQYF.

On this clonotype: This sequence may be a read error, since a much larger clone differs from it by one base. Here the CDR3 DNA reads TGTGCCACCAGCAGAGATAGGGGGTTGGGACGCCAAGAGATCCAGTACTTC. This codes for CATSRDRGLGRQEIQYF. V is TRBV15 and J is TRBJ2-5; D possibly corresponds to TRBD1 (6 bases). The CDR3 runs 17 residues. Per the germline V gene, CDR1 is LNHNV and CDR2 is YYDKDF (reference sequence).

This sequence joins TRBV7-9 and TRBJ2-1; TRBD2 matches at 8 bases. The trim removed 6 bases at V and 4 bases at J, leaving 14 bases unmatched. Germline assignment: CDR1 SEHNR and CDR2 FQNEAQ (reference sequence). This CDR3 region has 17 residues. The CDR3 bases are TGTGCCAGCAGTAAGACTAGCGTCGGCCCCATGTACAATGAGCAGTTCTTC. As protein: CASSKTSVGPMYNEQFF.

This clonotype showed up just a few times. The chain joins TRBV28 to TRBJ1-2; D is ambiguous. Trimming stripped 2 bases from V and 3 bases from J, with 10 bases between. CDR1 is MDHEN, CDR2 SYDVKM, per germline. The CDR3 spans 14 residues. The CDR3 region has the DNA TGTGCCAGCAGTTTAAGGGCAGAAGACTATGGCTACACCTTC. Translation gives CASSLRAEDYGYTF.

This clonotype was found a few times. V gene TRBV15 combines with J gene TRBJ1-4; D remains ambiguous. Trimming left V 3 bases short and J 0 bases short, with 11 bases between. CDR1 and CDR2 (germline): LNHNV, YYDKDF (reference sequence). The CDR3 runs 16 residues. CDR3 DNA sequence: TGTGCCACCAGCAGTGGACCCTTATCAACTAATGAAAAACTGTTTTTT. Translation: CATSSGPLSTNEKLFF.

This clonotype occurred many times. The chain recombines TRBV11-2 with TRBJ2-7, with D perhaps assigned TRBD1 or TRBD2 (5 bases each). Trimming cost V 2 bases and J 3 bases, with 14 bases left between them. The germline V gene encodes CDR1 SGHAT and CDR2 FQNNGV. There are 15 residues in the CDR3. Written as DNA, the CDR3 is TGTGCCAGCAGCTTACGTAGGGACCCAAGCTACGAGCAGTACTTC. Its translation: CASSLRRDPSYEQYF.

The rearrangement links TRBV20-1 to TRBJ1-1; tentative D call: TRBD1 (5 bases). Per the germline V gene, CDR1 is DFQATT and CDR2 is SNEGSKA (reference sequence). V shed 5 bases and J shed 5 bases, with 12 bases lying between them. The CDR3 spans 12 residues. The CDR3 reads CSALTGRTEAFF. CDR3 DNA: TGCAGTGCTCTGACGGGGCGGACTGAAGCTTTCTTT.

CDR3 bases: TGTGCCAGCAGCCAAGAACCCAAACTAGCGGGGGGTCCTTATGGCTGGCAGTTCTTC. Amino acids: CASSQEPKLAGGPYGWQFF. V usage is TRBV4-2 and J usage is TRBJ2-1; 12 positions match TRBD2. J was trimmed by 12 bases and V by 0 bases; bases with no gene match: 18. Germline V gene sequence: CDR1 LGHNA, CDR2 YNFKEQ. This CDR3 has 19 residues.

The CDR3 region has the DNA TGCAGTGCTAGAATTAGCGGGAGGGCCTTAACAGATACGCAGTATTTT. Protein: CSARISGRALTDTQYF. The chain couples TRBV20-1 to TRBJ2-3, with TRBD2 identical over 11 bases. Per the germline V gene, CDR1 is DFQATT and CDR2 is SNEGSKA (reference sequence). The CDR3 is 16 residues long. V was clipped by 2 bases and J by 3 bases; unmatched bases: 7.

The CDR3 DNA sequence: TGTGCCATCAGTGGCCGGGGGGAAAAGGCCTACGAGCAGTACTTC. This sequence encodes CAISGRGEKAYEQYF. The V and J genes are TRBV10-3 and TRBJ2-7; 7 positions agree with TRBD2. Trimming took 4 bases from V and 2 from J; bases not matched to a gene: 8. Germline V gene data show CDR1 as ENHRY and CDR2 as SYGVKD. The CDR3 spans 15 residues.

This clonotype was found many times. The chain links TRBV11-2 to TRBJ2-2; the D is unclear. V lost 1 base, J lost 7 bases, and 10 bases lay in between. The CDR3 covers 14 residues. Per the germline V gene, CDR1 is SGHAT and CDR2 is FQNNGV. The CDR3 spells CASSLGRLSGELFF. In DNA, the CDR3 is TGTGCCAGCAGCTTAGGTCGACTGAGCGGGGAGCTGTTTTTT.